Listed here are 9 T cell receptor beta chains from one sample, sequenced in a study of OX40 agonist ivuxolimab in advanced cancers. The library was generated by the immunoSEQ multiplex PCR assay. As stored in TCRdb, this immuneACCESS dataset retains in-frame rearrangements with V and J assigned. A fraction of the clones does not appear; measured against another copy, unresolved V genes explain less than half of the discrepancy, and the remainder lacks a known reason. The table for this sample lists roughly 63,000 clones; about 88% of them were counted only once. The leading ten clones occupy roughly 1.3% of the sample. The source material was CD4+ or CD8+ T cells sorted from blood, sampled in a trial of the OX40 agonist ivuxolimab. Receptors originate from an adult with an advanced solid tumor such as melanoma, head and neck, liver or kidney cancer.

The chain links TRBV2 to TRBJ2-3, with 7 bases matching TRBD1. Germline V lookup: CDR1 SNHLY, CDR2 FYNNEI. The CDR3 has 14 amino acids. V lost 8 bases and J lost 5; bases outside the gene matches: 10. The CDR3 DNA sequence: TGTGCCAGCTATAACAGGGGTTGGGTAGATACGCAGTATTTT. Amino acid sequence: CASYNRGWVDTQYF.

The rearrangement uses TRBV18 and TRBJ2-3; D call uncertain. The CDR3 runs 16 residues. Germline V gene lookup returns CDR1 KGHSH and CDR2 LQKENI. Trimming removed 5 bases at V and 2 bases at J, with 17 bases between. CDR3 nucleotides: TGTGCCAGCTCATCCTTTCTTGGAAGGTCCACAGATACGCAGTATTTT. Protein: CASSSFLGRSTDTQYF.

The chain carries TRBV5-4 and TRBJ2-5, with D unclear. CDR3 length: 14 residues. With 2 bases removed from V and 2 bases from J, the gap between germline ends came to 10 bases. CDR1 and CDR2 (germline): SGHNT, YYREEE (reference sequence). The CDR3 here is CASSFRRNQETQYF. CDR3 nucleotide sequence: TGTGCCAGCAGCTTTAGACGGAATCAAGAGACCCAGTACTTC.

This clone occurred a few times. This chain links TRBV7-8 with TRBJ1-1; 8 bases line up with TRBD1. CDR1 is SGHVS and CDR2 is FQNEAQ in the germline V gene. V shed 4 bases, J shed 7 bases, and the junction held 8 bases outside the gene matches. The CDR3 loop spans 14 amino acids. The CDR3 bases are TGTGCCAGCAGCTCCCAGGGGGCAAGGAGTGAAGCTTTCTTT. This encodes CASSSQGARSEAFF.

This rearrangement joins TRBV15 to TRBJ1-6; D call uncertain. V shed 0 bases and J shed 6 bases, with 6 bases lying between them. The CDR3 covers 14 residues. Germline V gene sequence: CDR1 LNHNV, CDR2 YYDKDF (reference sequence). For the CDR3, the DNA is TGTGCCACCAGCAGAGATCCCAGTAATTCACCCCTCCACTTT. Its protein product is CATSRDPSNSPLHF.

The CDR3: CASSRQGPLEQYF. Written as DNA, the CDR3 is TGTGCCAGCTCCCGACAGGGCCCCCTCGAGCAGTACTTC. The chain carries TRBV6-1 and TRBJ2-7; 7 bases match TRBD1. The V gene's germline CDR1 is MNHNS and CDR2 SASEGT. Trimming cost V 8 bases and J 6 bases; bases outside gene matches: 10. This CDR3 comprises 13 residues.

The V and J genes are TRBV7-2 and TRBJ1-4, with TRBD1 identical over 7 bases. The ends lost 0 bases at V and 11 bases at J; junction bases unmatched: 9. CDR1 is SGHTA and CDR2 is FQGNSA in the germline V gene. The CDR3 has 15 amino acids. In nucleotides, the CDR3 is TGTGCCAGCAGCTTAGCTGGTCAGGGGGGGGAGAAACTGTTTTTT. This encodes CASSLAGQGGEKLFF.

The chain couples TRBV5-1 to TRBJ2-7, with D possibly TRBD2 on 6 matching bases. This CDR3 is 16 amino acids long. Germline V gene lookup returns CDR1 SGHRS and CDR2 YFSETQ. V shed 5 bases and J shed 6 bases, with 24 bases lying between them. The CDR3 region is CASSRGSGSEGGEQYF. Here the CDR3 DNA reads TGCGCCAGCAGTCGGGGGTCGGGTAGCGAGGGAGGCGAGCAGTACTTC.

This clone showed up just a few times. This chain joins TRBV5-1 and TRBJ2-1, with D unclear. Germline V gene lookup returns CDR1 SGHRS and CDR2 YFSETQ. Trimming took off 4 bases at V and 6 bases at J, with 8 bases between the two ends. The CDR3 covers 12 residues. CDR3 sequence: CASSVTGNEQFF. The CDR3 DNA reads TGCGCCAGCAGCGTTACGGGCAATGAGCAGTTCTTC.